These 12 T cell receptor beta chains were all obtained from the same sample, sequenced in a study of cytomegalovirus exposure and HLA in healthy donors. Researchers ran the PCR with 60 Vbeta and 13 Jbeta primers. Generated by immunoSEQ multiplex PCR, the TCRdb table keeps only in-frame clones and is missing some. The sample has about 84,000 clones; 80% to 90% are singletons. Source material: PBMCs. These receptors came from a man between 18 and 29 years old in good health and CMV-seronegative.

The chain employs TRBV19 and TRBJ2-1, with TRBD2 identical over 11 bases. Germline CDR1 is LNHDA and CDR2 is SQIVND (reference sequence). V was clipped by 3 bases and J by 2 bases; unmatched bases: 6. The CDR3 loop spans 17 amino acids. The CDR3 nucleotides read TGTGCCAGTAGTATCGGGGTACTAGCGGGAGCCTACAATGAGCAGTTCTTC. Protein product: CASSIGVLAGAYNEQFF.

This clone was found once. The CDR3 nucleotides read TGTGCCAGCAGGAGTTTGGGGGGGACCCAGTACTTC. Translating gives CASRSLGGTQYF. This chain connects TRBV27 to TRBJ2-5; maybe TRBD2 (6 bases). Trimming stripped 6 bases from V and 7 bases from J, with 12 bases between. This CDR3 region has 12 residues. From germline, CDR1 is MNHEY and CDR2 SMNVEV (reference sequence).

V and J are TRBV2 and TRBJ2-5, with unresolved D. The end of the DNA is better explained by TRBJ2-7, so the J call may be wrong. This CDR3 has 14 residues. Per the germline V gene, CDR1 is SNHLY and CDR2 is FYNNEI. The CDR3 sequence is CASSDREILREQYF. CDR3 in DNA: TGTGCCAGCAGTGATCGCGAGATATTACGCGAGCAGTACTTC.

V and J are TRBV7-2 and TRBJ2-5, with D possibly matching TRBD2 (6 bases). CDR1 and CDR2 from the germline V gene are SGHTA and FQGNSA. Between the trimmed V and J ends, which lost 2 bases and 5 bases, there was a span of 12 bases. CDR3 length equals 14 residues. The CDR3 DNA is TGTGCCAGCAGCTTATCTGGGGCGGGGGAGACCCAGTACTTC. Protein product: CASSLSGAGETQYF. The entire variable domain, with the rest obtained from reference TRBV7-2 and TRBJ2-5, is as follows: GAGVSQSPSNKVTEKGKDVELRCDPISGHTALYWYRQSLGQGLEFLIYFQGNSAPDKSGLPSDRFSAERTGGSVSTLTIQRTQQEDSAVYLCASSLSGAGETQYFGPGTRLLVL.

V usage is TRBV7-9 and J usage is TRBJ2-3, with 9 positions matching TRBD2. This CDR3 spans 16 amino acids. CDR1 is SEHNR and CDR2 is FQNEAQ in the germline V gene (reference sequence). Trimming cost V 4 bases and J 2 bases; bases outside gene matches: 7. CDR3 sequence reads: CASSWGGGRATDTQYF. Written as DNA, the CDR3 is TGTGCCAGCAGCTGGGGTGGCGGGAGGGCCACAGATACGCAGTATTTT.

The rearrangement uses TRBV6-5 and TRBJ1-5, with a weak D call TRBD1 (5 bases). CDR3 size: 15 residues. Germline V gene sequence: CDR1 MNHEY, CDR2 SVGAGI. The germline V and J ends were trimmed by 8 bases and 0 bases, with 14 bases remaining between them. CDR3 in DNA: TGTGCCAGCGGTAATAGGGGTGGTAGCAATCAGCCCCAGCATTTT. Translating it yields CASGNRGGSNQPQHF.

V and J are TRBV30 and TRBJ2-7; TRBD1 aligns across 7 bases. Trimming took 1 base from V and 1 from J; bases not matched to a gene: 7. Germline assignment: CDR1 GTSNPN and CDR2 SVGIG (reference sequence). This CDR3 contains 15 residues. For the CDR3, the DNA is TGTGCCTGGAGTGAATTGACAGGGTGGTCCTACGAGCAGTACTTC. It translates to CAWSELTGWSYEQYF.

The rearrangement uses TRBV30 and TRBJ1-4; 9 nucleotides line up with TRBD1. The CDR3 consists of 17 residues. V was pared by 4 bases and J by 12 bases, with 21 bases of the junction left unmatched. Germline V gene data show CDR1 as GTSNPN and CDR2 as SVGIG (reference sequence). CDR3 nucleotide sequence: TGTGCCTGGATTTTCCGCCAAACTAGGGACAGGGTGACGGAACTGTTTTTT. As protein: CAWIFRQTRDRVTELFF.

The CDR3 DNA reads as TGTGCCAGCAGCCGACCGACTGAGAACACTGAAGCTTTCTTT. It specifies CASSRPTENTEAFF. The J gene is TRBJ1-1, the V gene TRBV7-2, with unresolved D. The germline V and J ends were trimmed by 5 bases and 1 base, with 11 bases remaining between them. Germline CDR1 reads SGHTA; CDR2 reads FQGNSA. There are 14 residues in the CDR3.

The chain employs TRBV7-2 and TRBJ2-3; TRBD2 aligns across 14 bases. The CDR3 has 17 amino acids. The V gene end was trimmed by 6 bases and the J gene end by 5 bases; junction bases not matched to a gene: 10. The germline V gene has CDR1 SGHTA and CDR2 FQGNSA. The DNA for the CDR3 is TGTGCCAGCAGATCTACCGGGACTAGCGGGAGACGAGATACGCAGTATTTT. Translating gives CASRSTGTSGRRDTQYF.

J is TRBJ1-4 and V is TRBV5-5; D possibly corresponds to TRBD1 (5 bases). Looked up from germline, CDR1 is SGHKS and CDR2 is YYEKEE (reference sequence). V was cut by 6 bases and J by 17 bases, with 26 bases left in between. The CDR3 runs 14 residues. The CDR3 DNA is TGTGCCAGCACCGGAGGAGGCTTAGTGGGGGGACTATTTTTT. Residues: CASTGGGLVGGLFF. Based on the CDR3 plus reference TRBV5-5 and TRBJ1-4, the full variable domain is DAGVTQSPTHLIKTRGQQVTLRCSPISGHKSVSWYQQVLGQGPQFIFQYYEKEERGRGNFPDRFSARQFPNYSSELNVNALLLGDSALYLCASTGGGLVGGLFFGSGTQLSVL.

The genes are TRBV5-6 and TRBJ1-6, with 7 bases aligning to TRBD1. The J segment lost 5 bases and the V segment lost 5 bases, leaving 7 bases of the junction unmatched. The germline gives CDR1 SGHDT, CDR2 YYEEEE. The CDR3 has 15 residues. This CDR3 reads CASRQGVSDNSPLHF. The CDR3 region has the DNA TGTGCCAGCAGGCAGGGGGTTTCGGATAATTCACCCCTCCACTTT.